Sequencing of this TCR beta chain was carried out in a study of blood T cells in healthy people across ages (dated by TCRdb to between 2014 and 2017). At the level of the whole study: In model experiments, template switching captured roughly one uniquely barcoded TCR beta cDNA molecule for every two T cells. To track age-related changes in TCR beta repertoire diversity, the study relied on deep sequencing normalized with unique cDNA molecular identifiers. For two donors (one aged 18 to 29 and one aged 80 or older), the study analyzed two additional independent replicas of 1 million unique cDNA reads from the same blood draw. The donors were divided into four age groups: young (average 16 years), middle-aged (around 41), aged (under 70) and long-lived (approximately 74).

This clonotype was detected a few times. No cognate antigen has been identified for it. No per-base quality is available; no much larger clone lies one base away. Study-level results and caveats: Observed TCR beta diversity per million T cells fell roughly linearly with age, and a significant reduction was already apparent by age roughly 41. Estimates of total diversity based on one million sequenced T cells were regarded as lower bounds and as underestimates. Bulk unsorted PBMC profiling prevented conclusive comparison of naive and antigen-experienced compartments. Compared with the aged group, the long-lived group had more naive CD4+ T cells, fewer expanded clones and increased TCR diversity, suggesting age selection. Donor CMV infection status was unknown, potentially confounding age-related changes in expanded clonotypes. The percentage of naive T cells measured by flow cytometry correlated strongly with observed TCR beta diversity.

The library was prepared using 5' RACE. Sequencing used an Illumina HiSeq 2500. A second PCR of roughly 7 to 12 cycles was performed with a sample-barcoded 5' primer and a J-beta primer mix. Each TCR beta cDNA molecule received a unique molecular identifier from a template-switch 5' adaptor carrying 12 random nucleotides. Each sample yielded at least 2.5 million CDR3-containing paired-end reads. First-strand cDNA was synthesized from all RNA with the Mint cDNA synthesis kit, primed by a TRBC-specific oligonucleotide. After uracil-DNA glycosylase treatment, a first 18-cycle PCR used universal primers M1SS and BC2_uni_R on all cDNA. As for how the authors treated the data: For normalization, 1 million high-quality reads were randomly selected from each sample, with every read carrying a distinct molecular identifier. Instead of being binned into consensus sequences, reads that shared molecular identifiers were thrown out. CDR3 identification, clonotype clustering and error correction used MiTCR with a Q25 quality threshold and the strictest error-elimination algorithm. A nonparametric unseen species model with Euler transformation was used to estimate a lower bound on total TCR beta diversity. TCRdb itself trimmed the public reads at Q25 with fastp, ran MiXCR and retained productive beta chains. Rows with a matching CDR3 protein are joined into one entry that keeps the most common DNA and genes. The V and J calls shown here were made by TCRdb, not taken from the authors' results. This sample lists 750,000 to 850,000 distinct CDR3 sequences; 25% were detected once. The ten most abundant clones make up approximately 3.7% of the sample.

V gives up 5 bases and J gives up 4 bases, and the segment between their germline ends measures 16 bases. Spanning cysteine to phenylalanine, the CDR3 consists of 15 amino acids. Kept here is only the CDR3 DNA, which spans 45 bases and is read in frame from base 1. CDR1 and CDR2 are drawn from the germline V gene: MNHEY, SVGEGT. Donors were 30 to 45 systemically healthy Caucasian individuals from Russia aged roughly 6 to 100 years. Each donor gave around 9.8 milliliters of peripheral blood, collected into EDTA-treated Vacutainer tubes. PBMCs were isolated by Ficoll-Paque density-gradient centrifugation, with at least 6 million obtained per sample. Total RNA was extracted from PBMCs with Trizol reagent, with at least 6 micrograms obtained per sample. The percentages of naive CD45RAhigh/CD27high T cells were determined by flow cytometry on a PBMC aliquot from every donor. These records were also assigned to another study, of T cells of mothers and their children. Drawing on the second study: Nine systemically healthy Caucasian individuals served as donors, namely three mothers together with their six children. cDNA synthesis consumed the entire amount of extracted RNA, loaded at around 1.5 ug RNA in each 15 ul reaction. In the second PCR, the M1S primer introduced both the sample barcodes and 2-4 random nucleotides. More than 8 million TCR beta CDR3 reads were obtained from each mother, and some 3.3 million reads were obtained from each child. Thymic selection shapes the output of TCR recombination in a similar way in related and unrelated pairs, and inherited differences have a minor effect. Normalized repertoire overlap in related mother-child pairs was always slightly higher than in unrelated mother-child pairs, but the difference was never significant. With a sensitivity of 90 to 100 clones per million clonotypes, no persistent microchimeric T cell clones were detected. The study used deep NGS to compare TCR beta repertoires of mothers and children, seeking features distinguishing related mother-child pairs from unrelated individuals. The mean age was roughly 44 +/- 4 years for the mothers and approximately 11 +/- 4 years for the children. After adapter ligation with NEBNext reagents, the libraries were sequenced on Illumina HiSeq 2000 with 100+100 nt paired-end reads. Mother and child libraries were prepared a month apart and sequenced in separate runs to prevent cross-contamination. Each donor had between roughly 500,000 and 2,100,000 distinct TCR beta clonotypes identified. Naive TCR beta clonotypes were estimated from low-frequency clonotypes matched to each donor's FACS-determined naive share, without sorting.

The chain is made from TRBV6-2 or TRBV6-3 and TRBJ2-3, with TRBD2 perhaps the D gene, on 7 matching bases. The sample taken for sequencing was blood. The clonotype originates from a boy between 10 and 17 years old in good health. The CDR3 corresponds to CASSLRGANADTQYF. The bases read TGTGCCAGCAGTCTTCGGGGGGCGAACGCAGATACGCAGTATTTT.